These T cell receptor beta chains were read from a single sample in a study of a mutant IDH1 vaccine in newly diagnosed glioma. Their antigens are not known. Sequencing used immunoSEQ multiplex PCR; TCRdb keeps in-frame clones, though not all of them. The table lists just over 80,000 clones, approximately 85% of them singletons, with about 2.2% in the top ten. Sequencing used PBMCs, obtained from a glioma patient whose treatment included an IDH1 peptide vaccine. Every receptor here comes from a man aged 25 to 40 with glioma. Some clones in this sample may be carry-over from other donors' samples. CDR3s include the opening cysteine and the closing phenylalanine or tryptophan. D genes are given only for firm matches. Part of the rows lack a size; the others show once, few, many or a class for expanded clones.

15 TRBD1 TRBJ2-1 TRBV7-7 - CASSPDRGGFHEQFF TGTGCCAGCAGCCCGGACAGGGGAGGTTTTCATGAGCAGTTCTTC
15 TRBD1 TRBJ1-1 TRBV4-1 few CASSQADRVGTEAFF TGCGCCAGCAGCCAAGCTGACAGGGTGGGAACTGAAGCTTTCTTT
15 - TRBJ1-4 TRBV4-1 once CASSQVGRAGEKLFF TGCGCCAGCAGCCAAGTCGGCAGGGCTGGTGAAAAACTGTTTTTT
14 - TRBJ2-2 TRBV18 - CASSPGGWAGELFF TGTGCCAGCTCACCAGGGGGCTGGGCCGGGGAGCTGTTTTTT
15 TRBD1 TRBJ2-2 TRBV7-9 - CAIRPGTGGIGELFF TGTGCCATCCGTCCCGGGACAGGGGGCATCGGGGAGCTGTTTTTT
12 - TRBJ2-7 TRBV29-1 - CSVVSLTYEQYF TGCAGCGTTGTGTCTCTTACTTACGAGCAGTACTTC
18 TRBD2 TRBJ2-3 TRBV7-9 - CASSLEGLAGAASDTQYF TGTGCCAGCAGCTTAGAGGGACTAGCGGGGGCCGCATCAGATACGCAGTATTTT
14 - TRBJ1-4 TRBV29-1 - CSVAFSTGGEKLFF TGCAGCGTTGCTTTCTCTACGGGGGGGGAAAAACTGTTTTTT
16 TRBD1 TRBJ2-3 TRBV5-1 - CASSSTPGQGTDTQYF TGCGCCAGCAGCTCCACCCCGGGACAGGGGACAGATACGCAGTATTTT
15 TRBD1 TRBJ1-3 TRBV5-1 - CASSSTGDSGNTIYF TGCGCCAGCAGCTCAACAGGGGACTCTGGAAACACCATATATTTT
12 - TRBJ2-7 TRBV29-1 - CSVQGISYEQYF TGCAGCGTCCAGGGGATCTCCTACGAGCAGTACTTC
15 TRBD1 TRBJ2-7 TRBV5-6 - CASSLPGTGVGEQYF TGTGCCAGCAGCTTACCCGGGACAGGGGTTGGCGAGCAGTACTTC
13 - TRBJ2-1 TRBV29-1 - CSALGWANNEQFF TGCAGCGCTCTCGGTTGGGCTAACAATGAGCAGTTCTTC
13 - TRBJ1-4 TRBV9 - CASSVGSSEKLFF TGTGCCAGCAGCGTAGGGTCCAGTGAAAAACTGTTTTTT
15 TRBD2 TRBJ2-3 TRBV7-9 - CASSLWLAGTDTQYF TGTGCCAGCAGCTTATGGCTAGCGGGTACAGATACGCAGTATTTT
16 TRBD1 TRBJ1-2 TRBV7-9 - CASSLGTGGHPYGYTF TGTGCCAGCAGCTTAGGGACAGGGGGGCATCCCTATGGCTACACCTTC
16 TRBD2 TRBJ2-2 TRBV9 - CASSVARLAGIGELFF TGTGCCAGCAGCGTAGCTAGGCTAGCGGGCATCGGGGAGCTGTTTTTT
10 TRBD1 TRBJ2-5 TRBV29-1 - CSGQGQTQYF TGCAGCGGACAGGGTCAGACCCAGTACTTC
15 - TRBJ2-5 TRBV5-1 - CASSFTAGHQETQYF TGCGCCAGCAGCTTCACGGCGGGGCACCAAGAGACCCAGTACTTC
13 - TRBJ1-5 TRBV25-1 - CASKGGSNQPQHF TGTGCCAGCAAGGGGGGATCGAATCAGCCCCAGCATTTT
16 TRBD2 TRBJ2-1 TRBV4-1 - CASSQGWGGTYNEQFF TGCGCCAGCAGCCAAGGTTGGGGAGGGACCTACAATGAGCAGTTCTTC
16 TRBD2 TRBJ2-3 TRBV6-4 - CASSDVGGRRTDTQYF TGTGCCAGCAGTGACGTTGGCGGGAGAAGGACAGATACGCAGTATTTT
15 TRBD1 TRBJ1-4 TRBV5-4 - CASSLSGQGDEKLFF TGTGCCAGCAGCTTGTCGGGACAGGGGGATGAAAAACTGTTTTTT
17 - TRBJ1-5 TRBV28 - CASSPGVGLVSNQPQHF TGTGCCAGCAGTCCAGGAGTGGGGTTGGTAAGCAATCAGCCCCAGCATTTT
14 - TRBJ1-1 TRBV5-1 few CASSLEEMNTEAFF TGCGCCAGCAGCTTGGAGGAGATGAACACTGAAGCTTTCTTT
21 - TRBJ2-6 TRBV28 - CASSFRRGNMQTRSGANVLTF TGTGCCAGCAGTTTCCGGAGGGGCAACATGCAGACCCGCTCTGGGGCCAACGTCCTGACTTTC
16 - TRBJ2-5 TRBV25-1 - CASSELLGGPQETQYF TGTGCCAGCAGTGAATTATTGGGGGGACCTCAAGAGACCCAGTACTTC
15 - TRBJ1-1 TRBV5-4 - CASSLPTGAATEAFF TGTGCCAGCAGCTTGCCTACCGGGGCCGCCACTGAAGCTTTCTTT
17 - TRBJ1-2 TRBV19 - CASSIAYRVGPYYGYTF TGTGCCAGTAGTATAGCCTACAGGGTGGGACCGTACTATGGCTACACCTTC
14 TRBD2 TRBJ2-7 TRBV5-4 once CASSLAGGPAEQYF TGTGCCAGCAGCTTGGCGGGAGGGCCCGCCGAGCAGTACTTC
18 TRBD2 TRBJ2-5 TRBV9 many CASSVDASGRGGAETQYF TGTGCCAGCAGCGTAGATGCTAGCGGGAGAGGAGGGGCAGAGACCCAGTACTTC
14 - TRBJ1-5 TRBV25-1 many CASSEGGVNQPQHF TGTGCCAGCAGTGAAGGGGGAGTCAATCAGCCCCAGCATTTT
14 - TRBJ1-2 TRBV11-2 - CASSPGGGNYGYTF TGTGCCAGCAGCCCTGGGGGCGGCAACTATGGCTACACCTTC
15 TRBD1 TRBJ2-3 TRBV6-6 - CASSYRDRSTDTQYF TGTGCCAGCAGTTACCGGGACAGAAGCACAGATACGCAGTATTTT
13 TRBD1 TRBJ2-5 TRBV28 - CASRQGNEETQYF TGTGCCAGCAGACAGGGGAACGAAGAGACCCAGTACTTC
14 - TRBJ1-2 TRBV28 - CASSLVQSNYGYTF TGTGCCAGCAGTCTGGTTCAATCCAACTATGGCTACACCTTC
18 - TRBJ2-6 TRBV5-1 few CASSLDGAVPSGANVLTF TGCGCCAGCAGCTTGGACGGGGCAGTCCCCTCTGGGGCCAACGTCCTGACTTTC
11 - TRBJ2-1 TRBV6-5 few CASSHSGEQFF TGTGCCAGCAGTCATAGTGGTGAGCAGTTCTTC
16 - TRBJ2-1 TRBV15 - CATSRTTGGSYNEQFF TGTGCCACCAGTAGGACGACGGGCGGCTCCTACAATGAGCAGTTCTTC
13 - TRBJ2-7 TRBV30 - CAWSVGLVDEQYF TGTGCCTGGAGTGTGGGTTTAGTTGACGAGCAGTACTTC
16 - TRBJ2-7 TRBV9 - CASSGHRDGSSYEQYF TGTGCCAGCAGCGGACACCGGGACGGGAGCTCCTACGAGCAGTACTTC
15 - TRBJ2-5 TRBV30 few CAWSLEGAYQETQYF TGTGCCTGGAGTTTGGAGGGGGCGTACCAAGAGACCCAGTACTTC
14 TRBD1 TRBJ1-1 TRBV7-6 - CASSLGGRGLEAFF TGTGCCAGCAGCTTAGGCGGCAGGGGGCTTGAAGCTTTCTTT
12 - TRBJ1-3 TRBV5-1 once CASSLEGSTIYF TGCGCCAGCAGCTTGGAAGGGAGCACCATATATTTT
15 - TRBJ1-1 TRBV5-8 - CASSEGEGWDTEAFF TGTGCCAGCAGCGAAGGAGAGGGGTGGGACACTGAAGCTTTCTTT
13 - TRBJ1-1 TRBV27 - CASSESIRAEAFF TGTGCCAGCAGTGAAAGTATTCGGGCAGAAGCTTTCTTT
16 - TRBJ1-3 TRBV25-1 - CASSDSIPQWGNTIYF TGTGCCAGCAGTGATTCCATCCCCCAGTGGGGAAACACCATATATTTT
11 - TRBJ2-7 TRBV20-1 - CSASGIYEQYF TGCAGTGCTTCGGGGATCTACGAGCAGTACTTC
13 - TRBJ1-5 TRBV7-2 - CASSKGGNQPQHF TGTGCCAGCAGCAAGGGGGGGAATCAGCCCCAGCATTTT
13 - TRBJ2-7 TRBV7-2 - CASSSTVWDEQYF TGTGCCAGCAGCTCCACGGTCTGGGACGAGCAGTACTTC
12 - TRBJ2-7 TRBV29-1 once CSVQPPACEQYF TGCAGCGTTCAACCCCCAGCATGCGAGCAGTACTTC
11 - TRBJ2-7 TRBV11-3 - CASSAPYEQYF TGTGCCAGCAGCGCGCCCTACGAGCAGTACTTC
15 TRBD1 TRBJ2-7 TRBV4-1 - CASSLGQGSLREQYF TGCGCCAGCAGCCTAGGACAGGGAAGTCTTCGCGAGCAGTACTTC
15 - TRBJ2-1 TRBV7-3 - CASSLNPHLYNEQFF TGTGCCAGCAGCTTAAACCCCCACCTCTACAATGAGCAGTTCTTC
14 - TRBJ1-1 TRBV5-1 - CASSIGQQNTEAFF TGCGCCAGCAGCATAGGACAGCAGAACACTGAAGCTTTCTTT